This TCR beta chain came from a study of patients and donors after allogeneic stem cell transplantation. TCRdb ran MiXCR on the RT-PCR reads and lists one entry per CDR3 protein. The top ten hold 50% of the sample, which has about 160,000 distinct CDR3 sequences, 30% to 45% seen once. V was clipped by 0 bases and J by 5 bases, with 11 bases between them. Germline V gene data show CDR1 as SGDLS and CDR2 as YYNGEE. CDR3 length: 14 amino acids. The chain carries TRBV9 and TRBJ1-1; D may be TRBD1 (5 bases). The sequence came from a human donor who was either an allogeneic HSCT recipient or a stem cell or donor lymphocyte infusion donor (not recorded which). It is not recorded whose cells these are; they may come from a transplant donor. The sample taken for sequencing was blood, either unsorted or a sorted T cell fraction (not recorded which). The CDR3 spells CASSVVGVGTEAFF. The CDR3 DNA reads as TGTGCCAGCAGCGTAGTGGGGGTTGGGACTGAAGCTTTCTTT.